This T cell receptor (beta chain) was retrieved from a study of somatic mutations in cytotoxic T cells in rheumatoid arthritis. This clone was observed a few times. What it binds is unknown. Per the original data handling: Concordance between patient CD8+ clones exceeding 1% and published virus-specific TCRB sequences was infrequent. The method was immunoSEQ multiplex PCR; TCRdb's version includes in-frame clones alone and lacks a portion of them. V and J calls and clone size are given by that table; D and trimming were obtained from the DNA. Of some 30,000 clones listed, more than 75% are singletons. Whole-study results and caveats: A finding that went unadjusted for multiple comparisons was the slight underrepresentation of TRBV07 in rheumatoid arthritis patients. Levels of CD8+ T-cell clonality in rheumatoid arthritis patients were statistically indistinguishable from those seen in age-matched healthy controls, with no significant difference.

This CDR3 is 14 amino acids long. Trimming pared 6 bases from V and 3 bases from J, leaving 15 bases between. From germline, CDR1 is SNHLY and CDR2 FYNNEI. The clonotype comes from an adult with rheumatoid arthritis. The sample was CD8+ T cells sorted from blood. V is TRBV2 and J is TRBJ2-7, with D possibly being TRBD2 (6 bases). The CDR3 sequence: CASRWDSNSYEQYF. The CDR3 DNA sequence: TGTGCCAGCAGGTGGGACTCAAACAGCTACGAGCAGTACTTC.